This T cell receptor beta chain was captured in a study of shared clonotypes between healthy human individuals. Unmatched junction bases numbered 11, after V lost 3 bases and J lost 8 bases. Germline CDR1 reads MNHEY; CDR2 reads SMNVEV (reference sequence). The CDR3 runs 16 residues. This table comes from immunoSEQ multiplex PCR, and its TCRdb copy is limited to in-frame clones, with some not included. This sample yields a few million clones, of which 93% are seen a single time; approximately 1.7% belongs to the top ten. As defined, naive CD8 cells were CD45RO-negative and positively selected for CCR7, with terminally differentiated effector memory CD45RA+ cells excluded.

Sequenced: naive CD8+ T cells from PBMCs. The chain is built from TRBV27 and TRBJ2-1; 9 nucleotides match TRBD2. This sequence originates from a man aged 18 to 30 in good health. Some clones in this sample may be carry-over from other donors' samples. For the CDR3, the DNA is TGTGCCAGCAGTTTTTTTCCTAGCGGGGCCCCGGATGAGCAGTTCTTC. Translated: CASSFFPSGAPDEQFF.